What follows are 25 T cell receptor beta chains derived from one specimen sequenced in a study of T cells in Graves' hyperthyroidism and ophthalmopathy. Amplified TCR beta CDR3 regions came from RNA transcripts. With the HTBI primer set, the TCR CDR3 went through a first round of RT-PCR. TCRdb reanalysed the multiplex PCR reads using MiXCR and keeps one entry per CDR3 protein. The repertoire has fewer than 350,000 distinct CDR3 sequences, around 18% of them found once; the top ten carry around 15%. The specimen was blood. The origin of the receptors is a woman aged 40 to 55 with Graves' ophthalmopathy.

This clonotype was seen ten or more times. The chain uses TRBV30 and TRBJ2-7, with D possibly TRBD2 on 7 matching bases. CDR1 is GTSNPN, CDR2 SVGIG, per germline (reference sequence). The V end lost 7 bases, the J end lost 3 bases, and 19 bases lay between the germline ends. The CDR3 totals 14 residues. The CDR3 sequence is CAFRRRGALYEQYF. The CDR3 nucleotides are TGTGCCTTCCGACGTCGGGGGGCCCTCTACGAGCAGTACTTC.

This clonotype was counted at least ten times. The V call is TRBV20-1, the J call TRBJ2-7; D remains ambiguous. From germline, CDR1 is DFQATT and CDR2 SNEGSKA (reference sequence). The CDR3 length is 14 residues. Deletions cut 0 bases from V and 2 bases from J, with 11 bases between. CDR3 bases: TGCAGTGCTAGAGACTCCGGCGGAACCTACGAGCAGTACTTC. Its protein is CSARDSGGTYEQYF.

Ten or more counts support this clonotype. The V call is TRBV27, the J call TRBJ2-5; 14 positions agree with TRBD2. After removal of 6 bases from V and 5 bases from J, the junction contained 5 bases not matched to a gene. Germline values: CDR1 MNHEY, CDR2 SMNVEV (reference sequence). The CDR3 sequence is 15 residues long. CDR3 region: CASSPGTSGSETQYF. The CDR3 DNA follows: TGTGCCAGCAGCCCTGGGACTAGCGGGAGTGAGACCCAGTACTTC.

About this clonotype itself: The junction shows a germline mismatch at one end, possibly a read error. The CDR3 region is CAITGYTEACF. The DNA for the CDR3 is TGTGCCATCACAGGCTACACTGAAGCTTGCTTT. V is TRBV2 and J is TRBJ1-1, with D tentatively TRBD1 (5 bases). The CDR3 is made up of 11 amino acids. Germline CDR1 SNHLY, CDR2 FYNNEI.

This clonotype occurred many times. This chain uses TRBV20-1 with TRBJ2-5, with 8 nucleotides matching TRBD2. The ends lost 3 bases at V and 2 bases at J; junction bases unmatched: 8. Germline lookup yields CDR1 DFQATT and CDR2 SNEGSKA (reference sequence). The CDR3 runs 15 residues. The CDR3 loop is CSASGAGVGQETQYF. The CDR3 DNA is TGCAGTGCTAGCGGAGCGGGAGTAGGGCAAGAGACCCAGTACTTC.

This clonotype was counted at least ten times. Here the CDR3 DNA reads TGTGCCAGCAGTGGCTCCAGGACAGGAGACTATGGCTACACCTTC. It encodes CASSGSRTGDYGYTF. The chain employs TRBV2 and TRBJ1-2; TRBD1 matches 7 bases. V lost 4 bases, J lost 3 bases, and 8 bases stayed unmatched. The CDR3 runs to 15 residues. Per the germline V gene, CDR1 is SNHLY and CDR2 is FYNNEI. Together with reference TRBV2 and TRBJ1-2, the CDR3 gives the full variable domain: EPEVTQTPSHQVTQMGQEVILRCVPISNHLYFYWYRQILGQKVEFLVSFYNNEISEKSEIFDDQFSVERPDGSNFTLKIRSTKLEDSAMYFCASSGSRTGDYGYTFGSGTRLTVV.

Ten or more counts support this clonotype. The chain uses TRBV28 and TRBJ2-5; 8 positions match TRBD2. V dropped 8 bases and J dropped 3; count of bases not matched to a gene: 17. The CDR3 has 17 amino acids. Germline CDR1 and CDR2: MDHEN and SYDVKM. The CDR3 DNA follows: TGTGCCAGCCCCCCGAGCGGGAGAGCCGATGGTAAAGAGACCCAGTACTTC. Its translation is CASPPSGRADGKETQYF.

The genes are TRBV12-3 or TRBV12-4 and TRBJ2-7; 9 bases are a match to TRBD1. V lost 4 bases, J lost 7 bases, and 8 bases stayed unmatched. The CDR3 sequence is 14 residues long. This chain's CDR3 is CASSSTGTGWEQYF. CDR3 DNA: TGTGCCAGCAGTTCCACCGGGACAGGGTGGGAGCAGTACTTC.

This clonotype was seen ten or more times. In DNA, the CDR3 is TGTGCCAGCAGTCAAATGGGGGGGAACACTGAAGCTTTCTTT. It encodes CASSQMGGNTEAFF. The chain links TRBV28 to TRBJ1-1; possible D gene TRBD1, 5 bases. Between the trimmed V and J ends, which lost 5 bases and 1 base, there was a span of 11 bases. The CDR3 covers 14 residues. The germline CDR1 and CDR2 sequences are MDHEN and SYDVKM.

This clonotype has just a few counts. The gene calls are TRBV6-1 and TRBJ1-2; 7 bases are shared with TRBD1. Germline V lookup: CDR1 MNHNS, CDR2 SASEGT. CDR3 length: 13 amino acids. With 6 bases clipped from V and 2 bases from J, the junction kept 3 bases outside the gene matches. CDR3: CASSDRENYGYTF. DNA for the CDR3: TGTGCCAGCAGCGACAGGGAAAACTATGGCTACACCTTC.

This clonotype occurred many times. The chain employs TRBV6-5 and TRBJ2-7; tentatively, D is TRBD1 (6 bases). V was cut by 4 bases and J by 3 bases, with 16 bases left in between. Germline loops: CDR1 MNHEY, CDR2 SVGAGI. The CDR3 has 15 residues. This CDR3 reads CASSFFRGAGYEQYF. In DNA form, the CDR3 reads TGTGCCAGCAGTTTTTTCAGGGGCGCGGGCTACGAGCAGTACTTC.

V and J are TRBV20-1 and TRBJ2-5; a possible D gene is TRBD1 (6 bases). The length of the CDR3 is 14 residues. CDR1 DFQATT and CDR2 SNEGSKA come from the germline V gene (reference sequence). V lost 7 bases and J lost 3, with 18 bases in between. Here the CDR3 reads CSVQRDIVKETQYF. DNA of the CDR3: TGCAGTGTCCAGAGGGACATTGTAAAAGAGACCCAGTACTTC.

The V call is TRBV11-2, the J call TRBJ2-5, with D hard to call. CDR1 and CDR2 (germline): SGHAT, FQNNGV. Trimming removed 4 bases from V and 5 bases from J, with 14 bases in between. The CDR3 sequence is 14 residues long. CDR3 loop: CASSSTKGSETQYF. The CDR3 bases are TGTGCCAGCAGCTCTACAAAGGGCTCGGAGACCCAGTACTTC.

The table lists this clonotype with many counts. This rearrangement joins TRBV5-1 to TRBJ2-2; TRBD2 matches 8 bases. This CDR3 spans 17 amino acids. From germline, CDR1 is SGHRS and CDR2 YFSETQ. J was trimmed by 4 bases and V by 2 bases; bases with no gene match: 10. In DNA, the CDR3 is TGCGCCAGCAGCTTCCGACTAGCGAGCATGACCACCGGGGAGCTGTTTTTT. Amino acids: CASSFRLASMTTGELFF.

This clonotype came up many times. This rearrangement joins TRBV5-1 to TRBJ1-5; a weak D match, TRBD1 (5 bases). This CDR3 is built from 15 residues. Germline CDR1 SGHRS, CDR2 YFSETQ. Trimming pared 4 bases from V and 1 base from J, leaving 12 bases between. The CDR3 loop reads CASSRGEGSNQPQHF. The CDR3 coding sequence is TGCGCCAGCAGCAGAGGGGAGGGAAGCAATCAGCCCCAGCATTTT.

This clonotype has a count of ten or more. With a much larger clone just one base away, this may be a read error. This chain uses TRBV6-2 or TRBV6-3 with TRBJ1-1, with a tentative D call TRBD1 (5 bases). The germline V gene encodes CDR1 MNHEY and CDR2 SVGEGT. The CDR3 is 13 residues long. CDR3 sequence: CASSHGGSTEVFF. The CDR3 nucleotides read TGTGCCAGCAGTCACGGGGGGTCCACTGAAGTTTTCTTT.

This clonotype turned up a few times. The rearrangement uses TRBV28 and TRBJ1-1, with D unclear. The CDR3 loop spans 16 amino acids. Trimming removed 2 bases from V and 3 bases from J, with 16 bases in between. The germline CDR1 and CDR2 sequences are MDHEN and SYDVKM. The CDR3 bases are TGTGCCAGCAGTTTAATCTGGCCCTCTGGCGACACTGAAGCTTTCTTT. Its translation: CASSLIWPSGDTEAFF.

This clonotype has at least ten counts. J is TRBJ1-2 and V is TRBV20-1; D not certain. Trimming pared 1 base from V and 2 bases from J, leaving 11 bases between. The CDR3 extends over 14 amino acids. CDR1 is DFQATT and CDR2 is SNEGSKA in the germline V gene (reference sequence). The CDR3 nucleotides read TGCAGTGCTAGAGTCGTCGGCGGAAACTATGGCTACACCTTC. This sequence encodes CSARVVGGNYGYTF.

This clonotype showed up many times. As DNA, the CDR3 is TGTGCCAGCAGGGAAACAGGGGGCGGTGGCTACACCTTC. Translation gives CASRETGGGGYTF. V usage is TRBV6-1 and J usage is TRBJ1-2, with 9 bases lining up with TRBD1. CDR3 length: 13 residues. Losses at the gene ends were 6 bases for V and 7 bases for J; bases not matched to a gene: 6. The germline CDR1 and CDR2 sequences are MNHNS and SASEGT.

This clonotype has a count of ten or more. This chain links TRBV7-8 with TRBJ2-7; D may be TRBD1 or TRBD2 (6 bases each). V was shortened by 9 bases and J by 4 bases, with 22 bases between the two germline ends. This CDR3 spans 15 amino acids. The germline V gene has CDR1 SGHVS and CDR2 FQNEAQ. CDR3 region: CASKLRGAGTYEQYF. The DNA of the CDR3 is TGTGCCAGTAAACTAAGGGGGGCAGGGACTTACGAGCAGTACTTC.

This clonotype occurred many times. This chain uses TRBV18 with TRBJ1-1; D unclear. Germline values: CDR1 KGHSH, CDR2 LQKENI. CDR3 length equals 13 residues. V shed 3 bases and J shed 1 base, with 6 bases lying between them. The CDR3 nucleotides are TGTGCCAGCTCACCCCTTCAGAACACTGAAGCTTTCTTT. Protein sequence: CASSPLQNTEAFF.

This clonotype was counted a few times. The genes are TRBV18 and TRBJ1-1; D gene uncertain. The CDR3 is 15 residues long. Germline V gene lookup returns CDR1 KGHSH and CDR2 LQKENI. The V end lost 3 bases, the J end lost 0 bases, and 11 bases lay between the germline ends. The CDR3 sequence: CASSPQIDVNTEAFF. The CDR3 DNA reads TGTGCCAGCTCACCCCAAATCGACGTGAACACTGAAGCTTTCTTT.

At least ten counts were recorded for this clonotype. The chain has TRBV12-3 or TRBV12-4 and TRBJ1-1; TRBD1 matches at 7 bases. The V segment lost 7 bases and the J segment 4 bases; nucleotides outside the gene matches: 9. This CDR3 has 14 residues. In DNA form, the CDR3 reads TGTGCCAGCACCTACGACAGGGTGGGCACTGAAGCTTTCTTT. It translates to CASTYDRVGTEAFF.

This clonotype was observed many times. This sequence joins TRBV6-2 or TRBV6-3 and TRBJ2-2; D possibly matches TRBD1 or TRBD2 (5 bases each). Per germline, CDR1 MNHEY and CDR2 SVGEGT. V was cut by 4 bases and J by 8 bases, with 8 bases left in between. The CDR3 consists of 12 residues. The CDR3 DNA is TGTGCCAGCAGTTCTTGGGGGGGGGAGCTGTTTTTT. Translating gives CASSSWGGELFF.

This clonotype occurred many times. CDR3 protein: CASSTTLGVVAGTQYF. CDR3 DNA sequence: TGTGCCAGCAGTACAACCCTAGGTGTCGTGGCGGGGACCCAGTACTTC. V usage is TRBV6-1 and J usage is TRBJ2-5, with D perhaps matching TRBD2 (5 bases). The length of the CDR3 is 16 residues. The ends were cut back, 5 bases at V and 7 bases at J, with 23 bases in the middle. The V gene's germline CDR1 is MNHNS and CDR2 SASEGT.